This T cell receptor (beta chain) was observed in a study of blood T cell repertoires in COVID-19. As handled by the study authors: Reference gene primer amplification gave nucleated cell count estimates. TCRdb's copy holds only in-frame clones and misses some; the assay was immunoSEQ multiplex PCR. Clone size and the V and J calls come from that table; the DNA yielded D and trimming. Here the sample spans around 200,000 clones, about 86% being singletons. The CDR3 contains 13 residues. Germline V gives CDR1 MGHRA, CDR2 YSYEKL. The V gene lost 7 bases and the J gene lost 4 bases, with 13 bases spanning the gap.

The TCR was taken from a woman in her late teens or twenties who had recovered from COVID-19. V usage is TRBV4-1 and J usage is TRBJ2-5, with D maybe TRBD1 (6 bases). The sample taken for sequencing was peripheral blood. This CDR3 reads CASTHRVGETQYF. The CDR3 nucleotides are TGCGCCAGCACCCACAGGGTTGGAGAGACCCAGTACTTC.